This passage covers 30 T cell receptor beta chains from one sample sequenced in a study of monozygotic twins with inflammatory bowel disease. Following a re-call of the 5' RACE reads, TCRdb has one entry per CDR3 protein and lacks DNA. This table lists around 400,000 distinct CDR3 sequences. Sequencing was performed on blood. Every receptor here comes from a human donor with ulcerative colitis or Crohn's disease, or a healthy co-twin of an affected twin (not recorded which).

CDR3 amino acids: CSAIRLATHNEQFF. The chain is built from TRBV20-1 and TRBJ2-1; TCRdb indicates TRBD2, and absent DNA this call remains unverified. This CDR3 has 14 amino acids. From germline, CDR1 is DFQATT and CDR2 SNEGSKA (reference sequence).

The chain uses TRBV7-6 and TRBJ1-1. The germline V gene encodes CDR1 SGHVS and CDR2 FNYEAQ. This CDR3 spans 15 amino acids. CDR3 sequence: CASSSTHDGNTEAFF.

V is TRBV6-1 and J is TRBJ1-1; the TCRdb D gene call, TRBD1, has no DNA to confirm it. The CDR3 has 16 residues. Looked up from germline, CDR1 is MNHNS and CDR2 is SASEGT. The CDR3 reads CASGAGTPPMNTEAFF.

V usage is TRBV5-1 and J usage is TRBJ2-6. The CDR3 loop spans 16 amino acids. Looked up from germline, CDR1 is SGHRS and CDR2 is YFSETQ. The CDR3 is CASSLAAVTGANVLTF.

CDR3 loop: CSALGNLLAGGIYEQYF. The rearrangement joins TRBV20-1 to TRBJ2-7; the TRBD2 assignment by TCRdb is unverifiable without DNA. This CDR3 is built from 17 residues. The germline V gene has CDR1 DFQATT and CDR2 SNEGSKA (reference sequence).

This chain connects TRBV11-1 to TRBJ2-1; as DNA is missing, the TRBD2 call by TCRdb cannot be tested. This CDR3 region has 19 residues. In germline, CDR1 is SGHAT, CDR2 FQDESV (reference sequence). Here the CDR3 reads CASSLLLAGGATPYNEQFF.

The rearrangement joins TRBV29-1 to TRBJ2-5; TCRdb designates TRBD1, a call that cannot be tested without DNA. The CDR3 covers 14 residues. Germline CDR1 reads SQVTM; CDR2 reads ANQGSEA. The chain's CDR3 is CSVDQGRGVETQYF.

The gene calls are TRBV5-4 and TRBJ1-2; without DNA, the TCRdb call of TRBD1 cannot be checked. This CDR3 has 14 amino acids. The germline gives CDR1 SGHNT, CDR2 YYREEE (reference sequence). This chain's CDR3 is CASSPGGSNYGYTF.

V gene TRBV3-1 combines with J gene TRBJ2-1; checking the TCRdb D call of TRBD1 is not possible without DNA. This CDR3 spans 17 amino acids. CDR1 is LGHDT, CDR2 YNNKEL, per germline (reference sequence). The CDR3 reads CASSQEGRGTFFNEQFF.

This chain connects TRBV28 to TRBJ2-1; TCRdb selects TRBD1, and the lack of DNA leaves this call unchecked. The CDR3 totals 12 residues. Germline lookup yields CDR1 MDHEN and CDR2 SYDVKM. CDR3: CASSSPPGEQFF.

The chain employs TRBV20-1 and TRBJ2-3; TCRdb indicates TRBD2, and absent DNA this call remains unverified. The CDR3 sequence is 15 residues long. The germline CDR1 and CDR2 sequences are DFQATT and SNEGSKA (reference sequence). This CDR3 reads CSARDPAGVLDTQYF.

The gene calls are TRBV4-1 and TRBJ1-6. CDR1 MGHRA and CDR2 YSYEKL come from the germline V gene. The CDR3 contains 17 residues. The CDR3 reads CASSQDGNRFRNSPLHF.

The rearrangement links TRBV7-2 to TRBJ1-1; the TCRdb call, TRBD1, lacks DNA for checking. CDR1 is SGHTA, CDR2 FQGNSA, per germline. The CDR3 contains 16 residues. CDR3: CASSLGGTLMNTEAFF.

This chain links TRBV6-1 with TRBJ1-1; TCRdb names TRBD1, which stays unverified in the absence of DNA. The germline CDR1 and CDR2 sequences are MNHNS and SASEGT. This CDR3 has 12 amino acids. The CDR3 protein is CASDRGGTEAFF.

CDR3 region: CASRERSYNEQFF. This sequence joins TRBV6-5 and TRBJ2-1. CDR3 length equals 13 residues. In germline, CDR1 is MNHEY, CDR2 SVGAGI.

This chain links TRBV4-2 with TRBJ1-2. CDR1 and CDR2 from the germline V gene are LGHNA and YNFKEQ. The CDR3 runs 14 residues. The CDR3: CASSRSDGDYGYTF.

The chain links TRBV6-5 to TRBJ2-6. The germline V gene encodes CDR1 MNHEY and CDR2 SVGAGI. The CDR3 loop spans 14 amino acids. This CDR3 reads CASSSISGANVLTF.

The chain joins TRBV20-1 to TRBJ1-6; the TRBD1 assignment by TCRdb is unverifiable without DNA. This CDR3 contains 16 residues. The germline V gene encodes CDR1 DFQATT and CDR2 SNEGSKA (reference sequence). The CDR3 reads CSARELRGTYNSPLHF.

This sequence joins TRBV20-1 and TRBJ2-5; the D gene TCRdb calls, TRBD2, cannot be checked with no DNA. This CDR3 has 14 amino acids. Germline V gene lookup returns CDR1 DFQATT and CDR2 SNEGSKA (reference sequence). CDR3 in amino acids: CSAPSASGQETQYF.

The chain couples TRBV28 to TRBJ2-7; TCRdb's D call of TRBD1 is untestable without DNA. The germline gives CDR1 MDHEN, CDR2 SYDVKM. This CDR3 has 14 amino acids. The CDR3 loop is CASRSPGPSLEQYF.

This CDR3 reads CASSKGIQETQYF. This chain links TRBV18 with TRBJ2-5; TCRdb's D call of TRBD1 is untestable without DNA. The CDR3 extends over 13 amino acids. Germline CDR1 and CDR2: KGHSH and LQKENI.

The chain recombines TRBV28 with TRBJ1-6. CDR1 is MDHEN and CDR2 is SYDVKM in the germline V gene. This CDR3 has 14 residues. CDR3 residues: CASSLVTLNSPLHF.

J is TRBJ1-1 and V is TRBV18. CDR1 is KGHSH and CDR2 is LQKENI in the germline V gene. The CDR3 covers 14 residues. The CDR3 sequence is CASSKEGPNTEAFF.

The V and J genes are TRBV6-5 and TRBJ2-7; TCRdb's D call of TRBD2 is untestable without DNA. The CDR3 contains 16 residues. Germline lookup yields CDR1 MNHEY and CDR2 SVGAGI. The chain's CDR3 is CASSLAGGPSVNEQYF.

The V call is TRBV18, the J call TRBJ1-6. CDR1 is KGHSH, CDR2 LQKENI, per germline. The CDR3 is 16 amino acids. CDR3: CASSLPLGSYNSPLHF. The complete variable domain, with remaining parts taken from reference TRBV18 and TRBJ1-6, reads NAGVMQNPRHLVRRRGQEARLRCSPMKGHSHVYWYRQLPEEGLKFMVYLQKENIIDESGMPKERFSAEFPKEGPSILRIQQVVRGDSAAYFCASSLPLGSYNSPLHFGNGTRLTVT.

The chain's CDR3 is CAWSRGGDTEAFF. This chain connects TRBV30 to TRBJ1-1. Germline loops: CDR1 GTSNPN, CDR2 SVGIG (reference sequence). The CDR3 consists of 13 residues.

The V and J genes are TRBV6-5 and TRBJ1-4. The CDR3 loop spans 15 amino acids. Germline lookup yields CDR1 MNHEY and CDR2 SVGAGI. The CDR3 sequence: CASSYSMGANEKLFF.

The chain joins TRBV20-1 to TRBJ2-6. From germline, CDR1 is DFQATT and CDR2 SNEGSKA (reference sequence). The CDR3 runs to 15 residues. CDR3 region: CSARVDGAGANVLTF.

The gene calls are TRBV27 and TRBJ1-1. Germline V gives CDR1 MNHEY, CDR2 SMNVEV (reference sequence). CDR3 length: 14 residues. Here the CDR3 reads CASSLRYMNTEAFF.

This chain's CDR3 is CASSSGLNEQYF. This chain uses TRBV5-6 with TRBJ2-7. The CDR3 spans 12 residues. Per the germline V gene, CDR1 is SGHDT and CDR2 is YYEEEE.